Below are 17 T cell receptor beta chains sequenced from a single sample in a study of Graves' ophthalmopathy and Graves' hyperthyroidism. Beta-chain TCR CDR3 regions were amplified from RNA transcripts. RT-PCR with HTBI primers came first, then second-round multiplex PCR. Each CDR3 protein gets one entry after TCRdb re-called the multiplex PCR reads with MiXCR. The repertoire holds about 740,000 distinct CDR3 sequences, with 40% as singletons. Sequencing was performed on peripheral blood. These receptors were taken from an adult man with Graves' ophthalmopathy.

This chain joins TRBV9 and TRBJ2-7; D is ambiguous. V was trimmed by 6 bases and J by 0 bases, leaving 10 bases between them. Per germline, CDR1 SGDLS and CDR2 YYNGEE. This CDR3 is 13 amino acids long. In DNA, the CDR3 is TGTGCCAGCAATTCAGGCCTCTCCTACGAGCAGTACTTC. This codes for CASNSGLSYEQYF.

This rearrangement joins TRBV20-1 to TRBJ2-6; tentative D call: TRBD1 (5 bases). The CDR3 runs to 15 residues. Looked up from germline, CDR1 is DFQATT and CDR2 is SNEGSKA (reference sequence). V was pared by 3 bases and J by 4 bases, with 13 bases between. This CDR3 reads CSARLAGSGANVLTF. The CDR3 DNA follows: TGCAGTGCTAGGCTGGCAGGGTCAGGGGCCAACGTCCTGACTTTC.

Notes on this clonotype: A much more abundant neighbour one base away suggests this may be a read error. This chain connects TRBV2 to TRBJ1-6, with D hard to call. Germline lookup yields CDR1 SNHLY and CDR2 FYNNEI. The CDR3 covers 15 residues. Deletions cut 5 bases from V and 6 bases from J, with 14 bases between. This chain's CDR3 is CASSSHLDPNSPLHF. For the CDR3, the DNA is TGTGCCAGCAGTTCTCATCTAGACCCTAATTCACCCCTCCACTTT.

The sample holds many counts of this clonotype. The CDR3 DNA reads TGTGCCAGCAGCTTATGGAACCATTACGAGCAGTACTTC. Protein: CASSLWNHYEQYF. This rearrangement joins TRBV7-2 to TRBJ2-7; D is uncertain. CDR1 SGHTA and CDR2 FQGNSA come from the germline V gene. Trimming took 2 bases from V and 4 from J, leaving 9 bases between them. There are 13 residues in the CDR3.

This clonotype was seen ten or more times. CDR3 DNA: TGTGCCAGCAGCCAGGGGGCGACGGACACCGGGGAGCTGTTTTTT. Amino acid sequence: CASSQGATDTGELFF. This chain links TRBV25-1 with TRBJ2-2; 8 bases map to TRBD1. V was clipped by 6 bases and J by 3 bases; unmatched bases: 6. The germline gives CDR1 MGHDK, CDR2 SYGVNS. This CDR3 spans 15 amino acids.

This clonotype was detected only once. This CDR3 fails to terminate in the conserved phenylalanine or tryptophan, so it likely reflects a read error. It is unclear where the CDR3 begins or ends on the DNA, so no DNA is shown, and the CDR3 is as TCRdb lists it. The rearrangement links TRBV29-1 to TRBJ2-7; TRBD1 was called by the table and not checked on the DNA. The germline V gene has CDR1 SQVTM and CDR2 ANQGSEA. The CDR3 is made up of 9 amino acids, end residues included. This chain's CDR3 is CSVQSGGCL.

This clonotype has a count of ten or more. The chain combines TRBV4-1 with TRBJ2-7, with TRBD1 matching over 11 bases. Unmatched junction bases numbered 7, after V lost 4 bases and J lost 5 bases. The CDR3 is 15 amino acids. Germline V gene sequence: CDR1 MGHRA, CDR2 YSYEKL. In DNA form, the CDR3 reads TGCGCCAGCAGCCGAACGGGACAGGGGGTCGACGAGCAGTACTTC. The encoded protein is CASSRTGQGVDEQYF.

Ten or more counts support this clonotype. The chain has TRBV2 and TRBJ1-1; D is possibly TRBD1 (5 bases). In germline, CDR1 is SNHLY, CDR2 FYNNEI. CDR3 length: 13 residues. V was clipped by 6 bases and J by 2 bases, with 10 bases between them. CDR3 sequence: CASSAGSNTEAFF. DNA for the CDR3: TGTGCCAGCAGCGCAGGGTCCAACACTGAAGCTTTCTTT.

This clonotype is a singleton in its sample. The J gene is TRBJ2-5, the V gene TRBV10-3; D possibly corresponds to TRBD2 (6 bases). V dropped 4 bases and J dropped 7 bases, with 10 bases sitting between them. Germline values: CDR1 ENHRY, CDR2 SYGVKD. This CDR3 has 12 amino acids. This chain's CDR3 is CAISVVGGTQYF. For the CDR3, the DNA is TGTGCCATCAGTGTAGTCGGGGGGACCCAGTACTTC.

The sample holds many counts of this clonotype. The V call is TRBV2, the J call TRBJ1-2; 8 bases map to TRBD1. In germline, CDR1 is SNHLY, CDR2 FYNNEI. This CDR3 has 15 residues. V dropped 2 bases and J dropped 4; count of bases not matched to a gene: 6. The CDR3 region has the DNA TGTGCCAGCAGTGAATACAGGGGGGTAGTCTATGGCTACACCTTC. Its translation is CASSEYRGVVYGYTF.

This clonotype showed up just a few times. The junction shows a germline mismatch at one end, possibly a read error. V is TRBV7-7 and J is TRBJ1-4; 10 positions match TRBD1. CDR1 is SSHAT, CDR2 FNYEAQ, per germline (reference sequence). This CDR3 comprises 15 residues. The CDR3 coding sequence is TGTGCTAGCAGCCTGACAGGGGGCGAGGATGAAAAACTGTTTTTT. It specifies CASSLTGGEDEKLFF.

This chain uses TRBV12-3 or TRBV12-4 with TRBJ2-5, with 13 bases fitting TRBD2. V was pared by 5 bases and J by 3 bases, with 6 bases of the junction left unmatched. CDR3 length: 16 amino acids. The CDR3 nucleotides are TGTGCCAGCAGTGAAGACGGACTAGCGGGAGAAGAGACCCAGTACTTC. Protein product: CASSEDGLAGEETQYF.

This clonotype was recorded at least ten times. The chain links TRBV11-2 to TRBJ1-2; D ambiguous. The V gene lost 2 bases and the J gene lost 7 bases, with 11 bases spanning the gap. The CDR3 has 13 residues. Germline V CDR1 and CDR2: SGHAT, FQNNGV. The CDR3 loop reads CASSLPGYRGYTF. The CDR3 DNA reads TGTGCCAGCAGCTTACCCGGGTATCGTGGCTACACCTTC.

V usage is TRBV7-9 and J usage is TRBJ2-6; possible D gene TRBD2, 7 bases. Germline CDR1 and CDR2: SEHNR and FQNEAQ (reference sequence). The V gene lost 5 bases and the J gene lost 2 bases, with 16 bases spanning the gap. The CDR3 runs 17 residues. The CDR3 DNA is TGTGCCAGCAGCCCCAGGTCGGGGGGCGCTGGGGCCAACGTCCTGACTTTC. It encodes CASSPRSGGAGANVLTF.

Many counts were recorded for this clonotype. This chain connects TRBV10-2 to TRBJ2-3; D ambiguous. This CDR3 has 12 residues. CDR1 and CDR2 from the germline V gene are WSHSY and SAAADI. V lost 1 base to trimming and J lost 2 bases, with 1 base between them. The CDR3 sequence is CASSEYTDTQYF. The CDR3 nucleotides are TGCGCCAGCAGTGAGTACACAGATACGCAGTATTTT.

Ten or more counts support this clonotype. The rearrangement links TRBV7-9 to TRBJ1-2; D unclear. This CDR3 region has 11 residues. Trimming shortened V by 11 bases and J by 11 bases, and 18 bases separated the two germline ends. Germline CDR1 reads SEHNR; CDR2 reads FQNEAQ (reference sequence). The CDR3 bases are TGTGCCCATTTAAGCGGGCCCCATTACACCTTC. Amino acid sequence: CAHLSGPHYTF.

This clonotype came up a few times. The chain recombines TRBV7-9 with TRBJ2-7; perhaps TRBD1 as D (5 bases). Per the germline V gene, CDR1 is SEHNR and CDR2 is FQNEAQ (reference sequence). Between the trimmed V and J ends, which lost 3 bases and 3 bases, there was a span of 15 bases. The CDR3 extends over 15 amino acids. CDR3 sequence: CASSLDQGGDYEQYF. CDR3 DNA sequence: TGTGCCAGCAGCTTGGATCAGGGCGGAGACTACGAGCAGTACTTC.